A selection of T cell receptor beta chains follows, all from one sample in a study of tumor-infiltrating lymphocytes in primary liver carcinoma. From the multiplex PCR reads, TCRdb called clonotypes with MiXCR, one entry per CDR3 protein. The table lists hundreds of thousands of distinct CDR3 sequences, 50% to 75% of them singletons. The sample consisted of peripheral blood. The source is a woman aged 30 to 39 with primary liver carcinoma and hepatitis B virus infection. The CDR3 runs from the conserved cysteine through the conserved F or W. The D gene is left open where the match is weak. Rows give clone size only sometimes, using once, few, many, or a class for an expanded clone.

j_gene: TRBJ2-2
abundance: many
d_gene: TRBD1
v_gene: TRBV29-1
CDR3nt: TGCAGCGTGAGGACAGGGGGCTTCGGCGGGGAGCTGTTTTTT
CDR3aa: CSVRTGGFGGELFF

j_gene: TRBJ2-3
abundance: -
d_gene: TRBD2
v_gene: TRBV12-5
CDR3nt: TGTGCTAGTGACCGTGCAAGGGCGGGAGGAAACACAGATACGCAGTATTTT
CDR3aa: CASDRARAGGNTDTQYF

j_gene: TRBJ2-1
abundance: -
d_gene: -
v_gene: TRBV5-4
CDR3nt: TGTGCCAGCAGCTGGTCGATTAGTGGCAATGAGCAGTTCTTC
CDR3aa: CASSWSISGNEQFF

j_gene: TRBJ1-1
abundance: -
d_gene: TRBD1
v_gene: TRBV11-2
CDR3nt: TGTACCAGCATATACTTGAAAAGGGGGCCGAACAATGAAGCTTTCTTT
CDR3aa: CTSIYLKRGPNNEAFF

j_gene: TRBJ2-3
abundance: many
d_gene: -
v_gene: TRBV4-1
CDR3nt: TGCGCCAGCAGCTTAGGGGGAGATACGCAGTATTTT
CDR3aa: CASSLGGDTQYF

j_gene: TRBJ2-5
abundance: few
d_gene: -
v_gene: TRBV7-8
CDR3nt: TGTGCCAGCAGCTTGTATACGGAGACCCAGTACTTC
CDR3aa: CASSLYTETQYF

j_gene: TRBJ1-3
abundance: -
d_gene: -
v_gene: TRBV11-3
CDR3nt: TGTGCCAGCAACCAGGATTCTGGAAACACCATATATTTT
CDR3aa: CASNQDSGNTIYF

j_gene: TRBJ2-1
abundance: -
d_gene: -
v_gene: TRBV9
CDR3nt: TGTGCCAGCAGCGTAGCCCGAGGAGTTGGGCTCAATGAGCAGTTCTTC
CDR3aa: CASSVARGVGLNEQFF

j_gene: TRBJ1-1
abundance: -
d_gene: -
v_gene: TRBV5-6
CDR3nt: TGTGCCAGCAGCTTACAGGGAGTCTTCCGACCTTTCTTT
CDR3aa: CASSLQGVFRPFF

j_gene: TRBJ2-2
abundance: many
d_gene: -
v_gene: TRBV12-3/TRBV12-4
CDR3nt: TGTGCCAGCAGTTACCCAGGGGAGCTGTTTTTT
CDR3aa: CASSYPGELFF

j_gene: TRBJ1-2
abundance: -
d_gene: -
v_gene: TRBV5-1
CDR3nt: TGCGCCAGCAGCTTGTCCCCAGGCGGTTCTAACTATGGCTACACCTTC
CDR3aa: CASSLSPGGSNYGYTF

j_gene: TRBJ2-5
abundance: -
d_gene: -
v_gene: TRBV11-2
CDR3nt: TGTGCCAGCAGCCTAATTCCAAGGGGGGTTCACCAAGAGACCCAGTACTTC
CDR3aa: CASSLIPRGVHQETQYF

j_gene: TRBJ2-3
abundance: -
d_gene: -
v_gene: TRBV7-9
CDR3nt: TGTGCCAGCAGCCACGCGGACCCGCCCGATACGCAGTATTTT
CDR3aa: CASSHADPPDTQYF

j_gene: TRBJ2-1
abundance: -
d_gene: -
v_gene: TRBV5-5
CDR3nt: TGTGCCAGCAGCTTGGAGGTTCCGGGAGCGAAGGTTGAGCAGTTCTTC
CDR3aa: CASSLEVPGAKVEQFF

j_gene: TRBJ2-1
abundance: -
d_gene: -
v_gene: TRBV6-5
CDR3nt: TGTGCCAGCAGTTCTAGCCATACCTACAATGAGCAGTTCTTC
CDR3aa: CASSSSHTYNEQFF

j_gene: TRBJ2-7
abundance: -
d_gene: -
v_gene: TRBV6-2/TRBV6-3
CDR3nt: TGTGCCAGCAGTTACGGTCTCTACAGGGATGGCGAGCAGTACTTC
CDR3aa: CASSYGLYRDGEQYF

j_gene: TRBJ2-5
abundance: -
d_gene: -
v_gene: TRBV6-1
CDR3nt: TGTGCCAGCATCATCGGCGAGGGTTTAGGGACCCAGTACTTC
CDR3aa: CASIIGEGLGTQYF

j_gene: TRBJ2-7
abundance: many
d_gene: TRBD2
v_gene: TRBV4-3
CDR3nt: TGCGCCAGCAGCCAAGCCGCGAATAGCGGGAGTTACGAGCAGTACTTC
CDR3aa: CASSQAANSGSYEQYF

j_gene: TRBJ2-3
abundance: -
d_gene: -
v_gene: TRBV12-3/TRBV12-4
CDR3nt: TGTGCCAGCAGCCGACTACACCACGCAGATACGCAGTATTTT
CDR3aa: CASSRLHHADTQYF

j_gene: TRBJ2-7
abundance: once
d_gene: -
v_gene: TRBV4-3
CDR3nt: TGCGCCAGCAGCCCCGGGACGGGCTCCTACGGGCAGTACTTC
CDR3aa: CASSPGTGSYGQYF

j_gene: TRBJ2-7
abundance: -
d_gene: -
v_gene: TRBV14
CDR3nt: TGTTCCAGCAGCCAGATGGTGACGGGACTCAACCTCTACGAGCAGTACTTC
CDR3aa: CSSSQMVTGLNLYEQYF

j_gene: TRBJ2-3
abundance: -
d_gene: -
v_gene: TRBV6-2/TRBV6-3
CDR3nt: TGTGCCAGCAGATCCTGGGGATTCACAGATACGCAGTATTTT
CDR3aa: CASRSWGFTDTQYF

j_gene: TRBJ1-4
abundance: few
d_gene: -
v_gene: TRBV29-1
CDR3nt: TGCAGCGTTGGTCTACAGGGCGGAGAAAAACTGTTTTTT
CDR3aa: CSVGLQGGEKLFF

j_gene: TRBJ2-2
abundance: many
d_gene: -
v_gene: TRBV29-1
CDR3nt: TGCAGCGTTGCCCTTCGAGGTGGCAACACCGGGGAGCTGTTTTTT
CDR3aa: CSVALRGGNTGELFF

j_gene: TRBJ2-4
abundance: once
d_gene: -
v_gene: TRBV7-8
CDR3nt: TGTGCCAGCAGCCCCAGGCTAACCAAAAACATTCAGTACTTC
CDR3aa: CASSPRLTKNIQYF

j_gene: TRBJ2-5
abundance: -
d_gene: -
v_gene: TRBV28
CDR3nt: TGTGACAGCAATAGAGACAGTACAGGGTACCTAGAGACCCAGTACTTC
CDR3aa: CDSNRDSTGYLETQYF

j_gene: TRBJ2-1
abundance: many
d_gene: -
v_gene: TRBV5-5
CDR3nt: TGTGCCAGCAGGTCGGTTCTCTACAATGAGCAGTTCTTC
CDR3aa: CASRSVLYNEQFF

j_gene: TRBJ2-7
abundance: -
d_gene: -
v_gene: TRBV7-8
CDR3nt: TGTGCCAGCAGCTTAGGCACAGGGGACTACGAGCACTACTTC
CDR3aa: CASSLGTGDYEHYF

j_gene: TRBJ2-5
abundance: many
d_gene: TRBD2
v_gene: TRBV4-2
CDR3nt: TGTGCCAGCAGCTCACAAATTCCTAGCGGGAGGGCACAAGAGACCCAGTACTTC
CDR3aa: CASSSQIPSGRAQETQYF

j_gene: TRBJ1-2
abundance: -
d_gene: -
v_gene: TRBV11-2
CDR3nt: TGTGCCTGCAGCTTGGACGGTCTAAACTATGGCTACACTTTC
CDR3aa: CACSLDGLNYGYTF

j_gene: TRBJ2-4
abundance: -
d_gene: -
v_gene: TRBV6-2/TRBV6-3
CDR3nt: TGTACCAGCAGTAAACACCGGGAAGCCAAAAACATTCAGTACTTC
CDR3aa: CTSSKHREAKNIQYF

j_gene: TRBJ2-3
abundance: -
d_gene: TRBD2
v_gene: TRBV5-4
CDR3nt: TGTACCAGCAGCTTGCTGACTAGCGGGAGAAGGACAGATACGCAGTATTTT
CDR3aa: CTSSLLTSGRRTDTQYF

j_gene: TRBJ1-3
abundance: -
d_gene: -
v_gene: TRBV12-5
CDR3nt: TGTGCTAGTGGTTTGTTGGCGATTGGAAACACCATATATTTT
CDR3aa: CASGLLAIGNTIYF

j_gene: TRBJ2-1
abundance: many
d_gene: TRBD2
v_gene: TRBV29-1
CDR3nt: TGCAGCGTTGAATCGTCTAGCGGGTTTTATGAGCAGTTCTTC
CDR3aa: CSVESSSGFYEQFF

j_gene: TRBJ2-5
abundance: -
d_gene: TRBD1
v_gene: TRBV28
CDR3nt: TGTGCCAGCAGACAGGGACAGTTCGTAAGTTGGGAGACCCAGTACTTC
CDR3aa: CASRQGQFVSWETQYF

j_gene: TRBJ2-5
abundance: -
d_gene: -
v_gene: TRBV4-1
CDR3nt: TGCGCCAGCAGTCGAGAAGAGAGGCGACGATTCTTC
CDR3aa: CASSREERRRFF

j_gene: TRBJ2-7
abundance: -
d_gene: TRBD1
v_gene: TRBV7-9
CDR3nt: TGTGCCAGCAGTTTAGGGACAGGGATCTACGAGCAGTACTTC
CDR3aa: CASSLGTGIYEQYF

j_gene: TRBJ2-6
abundance: -
d_gene: TRBD1
v_gene: TRBV4-1
CDR3nt: TGCGCCAGCAGCCGAGGACAGGTAGCTGGGACCAACGTCCTGACTTTC
CDR3aa: CASSRGQVAGTNVLTF

j_gene: TRBJ1-4
abundance: -
d_gene: -
v_gene: TRBV7-9
CDR3nt: TGTGCCAGCAGCTTACAGGGCGATGGTGAAGAACTGTTTTTT
CDR3aa: CASSLQGDGEELFF

j_gene: TRBJ2-1
abundance: -
d_gene: -
v_gene: TRBV7-9
CDR3nt: TGTGCCATCAGCTTAGATTTGTCCGAGCAGTTCTTC
CDR3aa: CAISLDLSEQFF

j_gene: TRBJ1-4
abundance: few
d_gene: -
v_gene: TRBV12-5
CDR3nt: TGTGCTAGTGGTTTTGCAACAACTAATGAAAAACTGTTTTTT
CDR3aa: CASGFATTNEKLFF

j_gene: TRBJ2-5
abundance: -
d_gene: -
v_gene: TRBV11-2
CDR3nt: TGTGCCAGTAGCTTAGATTCGGAGACCCAGTACTTC
CDR3aa: CASSLDSETQYF

j_gene: TRBJ1-4
abundance: many
d_gene: TRBD1
v_gene: TRBV4-2
CDR3nt: TGTGCCAGCAGCCAAGGACAGGGGGCTGAAAAACTGTTTTTT
CDR3aa: CASSQGQGAEKLFF

j_gene: TRBJ2-7
abundance: once
d_gene: -
v_gene: TRBV12-3/TRBV12-4
CDR3nt: TGTGCCAGCAATTTAGGACACTCCTACGAGCAGTACTTC
CDR3aa: CASNLGHSYEQYF

j_gene: TRBJ2-1
abundance: -
d_gene: TRBD2
v_gene: TRBV7-9
CDR3nt: TGTGCCAGCAGCTCCTCCCTGACTAGCGAGGGATACAATGAGCAGTTCTTC
CDR3aa: CASSSSLTSEGYNEQFF

j_gene: TRBJ2-2
abundance: -
d_gene: -
v_gene: TRBV6-1
CDR3nt: TGTGCCAGCAGTGAAACCCTTCCCGGGGGCGCCTCGAACACCCGGGAGCTGTTCTTT
CDR3aa: CASSETLPGGASNTRELFF

j_gene: TRBJ1-2
abundance: -
d_gene: -
v_gene: TRBV6-2/TRBV6-3
CDR3nt: TGTGCCAGCGGTTACTCGGTGTCAGGGGTTGGCTACACCTTC
CDR3aa: CASGYSVSGVGYTF

j_gene: TRBJ2-1
abundance: once
d_gene: -
v_gene: TRBV11-3
CDR3nt: TGTACCAGCAGCCCCCGTGGGGTTGGAGAGCAGTTCTTC
CDR3aa: CTSSPRGVGEQFF

j_gene: TRBJ2-7
abundance: many
d_gene: TRBD2
v_gene: TRBV6-6
CDR3nt: TGTGCCAGCGGGGGGGGGTACGAGCAGTACTTC
CDR3aa: CASGGGYEQYF

j_gene: TRBJ2-1
abundance: few
d_gene: -
v_gene: TRBV6-1
CDR3nt: TGTGCCAGCAGTGAACCGGGACGGGGTCACAATGAGCAGTTCTTC
CDR3aa: CASSEPGRGHNEQFF

j_gene: TRBJ1-2
abundance: -
d_gene: -
v_gene: TRBV12-3/TRBV12-4
CDR3nt: TGTGCCAGCAGCGCCTTAGGGGGGGCGGATGGCTACACCTTC
CDR3aa: CASSALGGADGYTF

j_gene: TRBJ2-7
abundance: -
d_gene: -
v_gene: TRBV6-2/TRBV6-3
CDR3nt: TGTGCCAGCAGTTCCCTTGAGTACGAGCAGCACTTC
CDR3aa: CASSSLEYEQHF

j_gene: TRBJ2-1
abundance: many
d_gene: -
v_gene: TRBV11-2
CDR3nt: TGTGCCAGCAGCTTAACAGGAGATTACAATGAGCAGTTCTTC
CDR3aa: CASSLTGDYNEQFF